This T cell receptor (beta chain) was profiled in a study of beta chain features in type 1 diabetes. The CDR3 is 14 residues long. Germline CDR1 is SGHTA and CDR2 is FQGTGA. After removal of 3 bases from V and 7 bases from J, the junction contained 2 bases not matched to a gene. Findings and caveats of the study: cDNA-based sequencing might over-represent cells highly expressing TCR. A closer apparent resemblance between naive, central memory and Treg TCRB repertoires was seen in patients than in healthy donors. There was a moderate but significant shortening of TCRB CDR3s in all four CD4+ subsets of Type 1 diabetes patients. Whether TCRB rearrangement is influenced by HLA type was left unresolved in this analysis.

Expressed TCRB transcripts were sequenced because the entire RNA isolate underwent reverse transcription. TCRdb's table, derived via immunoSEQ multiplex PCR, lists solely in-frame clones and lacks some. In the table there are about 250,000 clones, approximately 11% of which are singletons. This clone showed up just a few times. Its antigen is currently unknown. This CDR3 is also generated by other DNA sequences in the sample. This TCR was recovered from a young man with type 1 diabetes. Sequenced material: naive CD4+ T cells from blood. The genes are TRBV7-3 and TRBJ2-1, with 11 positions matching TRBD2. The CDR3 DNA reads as TGTGCCAGCAGCTTTAGCGGGGGGGTAAATGAGCAGTTCTTC. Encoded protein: CASSFSGGVNEQFF.